The clone carrying this T cell receptor beta chain was seen a handful of times. What it binds is unknown. Amplification by 5'RACE using constant-segment primers produced TCR alpha and TCR beta cDNA libraries that carried sample barcodes and UMIs. TCRdb itself ran the 5' RACE reads through MiXCR, one entry per CDR3 protein. Of about 300,000 distinct CDR3 sequences listed, roughly a fifth were seen once; the top ten hold over 20%. This sample is drawn from a study of T-cell memory formation after mild COVID-19. Study outcomes and limitations: Chiefly within CM and EM were the contracting CD4+ clones; CD8+ ones were within EMRA.

The CDR3 spans 13 residues. V gave up 0 bases and J gave up 5 bases, with 7 bases separating them. Germline-derived CDR1 and CDR2 are MNHNY and SVGAGI (reference sequence). This chain connects TRBV6-6 to TRBJ2-5; D ambiguous. The source of this sequence is a man between 18 and 35 years old who had mild COVID-19 (a few samples of this study predate the infection). Cell type and time point are not known. The sequencing input was PBMCs or a T cell subset sorted from them (not recorded which). In nucleotides, the CDR3 is TGTGCCAGCAGTTACTCGTCTTACGAGACCCAGTACTTC. Amino acid sequence: CASSYSSYETQYF.